Shown below are 9 T cell receptor beta chains from a single sample sequenced in a study of blood T cells in healthy people across ages. Using a J-beta primer mix together with a sample-barcoded 5' primer, a second PCR was run for roughly 6 to 11 cycles. TCRdb re-derived calls from the 5' RACE reads in MiXCR, one entry per CDR3 protein. The data hold under 750,000 distinct CDR3 sequences, with around half observed a single time. Sequencing was performed on blood. The receptors shown here come from a man older than 75 in good health.

V usage is TRBV28 and J usage is TRBJ2-5, with D perhaps matching TRBD2 (6 bases). CDR1 and CDR2 (germline): MDHEN, SYDVKM. The CDR3 extends over 16 amino acids. V was pared by 1 base and J by 11 bases, with 23 bases between. The DNA of the CDR3 is TGTGCCAGCAGTTTATTCGCAGCGGGTCGACACAATGAGCAGTACTTC. Translated: CASSLFAAGRHNEQYF.

The rearrangement joins TRBV4-2 to TRBJ2-3; tentative D call: TRBD2 (5 bases). The CDR3 is made up of 14 amino acids. Germline V gene sequence: CDR1 LGHNA, CDR2 YNFKEQ. The ends were cut back, 3 bases at V and 4 bases at J, with 11 bases in the middle. The CDR3 region has the DNA TGTGCCAGCAGCCAGAGCGGAGCCGCAGATACGCAGTATTTT. This translates into CASSQSGAADTQYF.

V gene TRBV6-2 or TRBV6-3 combines with J gene TRBJ2-7; the D gene is possibly TRBD2 (6 bases). Trimming stripped 6 bases from V and 2 bases from J, with 11 bases between. Germline V gives CDR1 MNHEY, CDR2 SVGEGT. There are 13 residues in the CDR3. CDR3 region: CASRSTGAYEQYF. In DNA, the CDR3 is TGTGCCAGCAGAAGCACGGGGGCCTACGAGCAGTACTTC.

This sequence joins TRBV5-1 and TRBJ2-7; either TRBD1 or TRBD2 may supply D (5 bases each). Trimming removed 6 bases at V and 3 bases at J, with 13 bases between. Per the germline V gene, CDR1 is SGHRS and CDR2 is YFSETQ. The CDR3 is 13 residues long. CDR3 sequence: CASTGDLGYEQYF. In nucleotides, the CDR3 is TGCGCCAGCACTGGGGACCTCGGCTACGAGCAGTACTTC.

The sample holds one count of this clonotype. A much larger clone differs by one base, so this may be a read error. The rearrangement joins TRBV6-5 to TRBJ2-7; D call uncertain. The CDR3 loop spans 12 amino acids. The germline CDR1 and CDR2 sequences are MNHEY and SVGAGI. The V gene lost 6 bases and the J gene lost 2 bases, with 8 bases spanning the gap. The CDR3 region has the DNA TGTGCCAGCAGGGCACTGCCCTACGAGCAGTACTTC. Protein product: CASRALPYEQYF.

The chain is built from TRBV20-1 and TRBJ1-5; D perhaps matches TRBD1 (5 bases). V lost 6 bases to trimming and J lost 4 bases, with 10 bases between them. This CDR3 has 12 residues. Germline V CDR1 and CDR2: DFQATT, SNEGSKA (reference sequence). This CDR3 is CSAASGNQPQHF. The CDR3 DNA sequence: TGCAGTGCCGCATCAGGGAATCAGCCCCAGCATTTT.

This chain links TRBV4-1 with TRBJ2-7; 8 bases line up with TRBD2. The CDR3 loop spans 15 amino acids. CDR1 is MGHRA, CDR2 YSYEKL, per germline. V gave up 4 bases and J gave up 2 bases; unmatched junction bases: 7. The DNA for the CDR3 is TGCGCCAGCAGCCCTAGGGGTAGCGGGGCCTACGAGCAGTACTTC. It yields the protein CASSPRGSGAYEQYF.

This clonotype was seen at least ten times. This chain joins TRBV29-1 and TRBJ2-7, with unresolved D. Deletions cut 0 bases from V and 8 bases from J, with 17 bases between. The V gene's germline CDR1 is SQVTM and CDR2 ANQGSEA. This CDR3 has 14 residues. The CDR3 loop reads CSVEDLRPQMKQYF. The CDR3 nucleotides read TGCAGCGTTGAAGACTTGAGACCACAAATGAAGCAGTACTTC.

This clonotype was observed at least ten times. The chain couples TRBV20-1 to TRBJ2-3, with D hard to call. CDR3 length equals 15 residues. The germline CDR1 and CDR2 sequences are DFQATT and SNEGSKA (reference sequence). Trimming took 4 bases from V and 3 from J, leaving 17 bases between them. The CDR3 nucleotides are TGCAGTGCTACCCCGGGCATTTCACGGACAGATACGCAGTATTTT. The encoded protein is CSATPGISRTDTQYF.